This record concerns one TCR beta chain sequence. This sample was included in a study of shared clonotypes between healthy human individuals. V lost 4 bases to trimming and J lost 6 bases, with 10 bases between them. The CDR3 length is 13 residues. Looked up from germline, CDR1 is SEHNR and CDR2 is FQNEAQ (reference sequence). Clones were read by immunoSEQ multiplex PCR, and TCRdb kept only the in-frame ones, dropping some. The sample consists of more than 1.2 million clones, less than 99% of them appearing once. The chain is built from TRBV7-9 and TRBJ2-1; the D is unclear. The sequencing input was naive CD4+ T cells sorted from blood. As to subset: CD45RA+ positively selected. This clonotype was obtained from a man younger than 45 in good health. The CDR3 reads CASSSMARNEQFF. The CDR3 DNA sequence: TGTGCCAGCAGCTCCATGGCTCGCAATGAGCAGTTCTTC. Filled out from reference TRBV7-9 and TRBJ2-1, the complete variable domain reads DTGVSQNPRHKITKRGQNVTFRCDPISEHNRLYWYRQTLGQGPEFLTYFQNEAQLEKSRLLSDRFSAERPKGSFSTLEIQRTEQGDSAMYLCASSSMARNEQFFGPGTRLTVL.